Listed here are 9 T cell receptor beta chains from one sample, sequenced in a study of blood T cells in healthy people across ages. A J-beta primer mix and a sample-barcoded 5' primer were used in a second PCR of about 6 to 12 cycles. MiXCR, applied by TCRdb to the 5' RACE reads, yields one record per CDR3 protein. The sample includes roughly 790,000 distinct CDR3 sequences, about 42% of them seen just once. Sequencing was carried out using blood. These receptors were collected from a woman aged 55-70 years in good health.

This chain joins TRBV5-1 and TRBJ2-1, with D possibly matching TRBD2 (6 bases). In germline, CDR1 is SGHRS, CDR2 YFSETQ. V was cut by 4 bases and J by 3 bases, with 17 bases left in between. This CDR3 comprises 16 residues. The DNA of the CDR3 is TGCGCCAGCAGCCCACCGGTGGGGGACTTCTACAATGAGCAGTTCTTC. This codes for CASSPPVGDFYNEQFF.

A note on this clonotype: This clone may be a read error of a much larger clone one base away. CDR3 DNA: TGTGCCAGCAGCTTGAGCTCTAGCGGGAGTATGTATGAGCAGTACTTC. Translation: CASSLSSSGSMYEQYF. The rearrangement links TRBV11-2 to TRBJ2-5; 10 bases are a match to TRBD2. The V and J ends lost 3 bases and 11 bases, in that order; junction bases with no gene match: 15. Germline assignment: CDR1 SGHAT and CDR2 FQNNGV. CDR3 length equals 16 residues.

This clonotype occurred a few times. This chain links TRBV12-3 or TRBV12-4 with TRBJ2-1, with TRBD1 matching 7 bases. The CDR3 runs to 15 residues. J was trimmed by 5 bases and V by 5 bases; bases with no gene match: 9. CDR3 sequence (DNA): TGTGCCAGCAGTCTACAGGGGCCAGACCACAATGAGCAGTTCTTC. Translated, it gives CASSLQGPDHNEQFF.

The chain recombines TRBV27 with TRBJ1-2; 8 bases map to TRBD1. The germline gives CDR1 MNHEY, CDR2 SMNVEV (reference sequence). The CDR3 runs to 13 residues. V shed 9 bases, J shed 7 bases, and the junction held 10 bases outside the gene matches. The CDR3 DNA sequence: TGTGCCAGTACCGGGACAGGAAGGGCTGGCTACACCTTC. Its protein product is CASTGTGRAGYTF.

J is TRBJ2-7 and V is TRBV21-1; the table calls TRBD1, which could not be checked here. TRBV21-1 is classified as a pseudogene. This CDR3 comprises 18 residues. The CDR3 DNA sequence: TGTGCCAGCAGCAAATATTTTAACGGATACTCACAGGGGGGCGAGCAGTACTTC. The encoded protein is CASSKYFNGYSQGGEQYF.

The J gene is TRBJ1-5, the V gene TRBV7-9; TRBD1 matches at 11 bases. Trimming removed 5 bases from V and 4 bases from J; junction bases left unmatched: 7. Germline lookup yields CDR1 SEHNR and CDR2 FQNEAQ (reference sequence). CDR3 size: 16 residues. For the CDR3, the DNA is TGTGCCAGCAGCCATTCCGGGACAGGGGGAAATCAGCCCCAGCATTTT. This encodes CASSHSGTGGNQPQHF.

This clonotype was seen a few times. V usage is TRBV20-1 and J usage is TRBJ2-7; 7 bases are shared with TRBD2. This CDR3 comprises 16 residues. V trimming: 3 bases; J trimming: 0 bases; junction bases outside the gene matches: 11. The germline V gene has CDR1 DFQATT and CDR2 SNEGSKA (reference sequence). CDR3 in DNA: TGCAGTGCTAGTGATCCTAGCGGCACGAGCTCCTACGAGCAGTACTTC. Protein sequence: CSASDPSGTSSYEQYF.

A few counts support this clonotype. V and J are TRBV6-5 and TRBJ2-2; tentative D call: TRBD1 (6 bases). Deletions cut 7 bases from V and 1 base from J, with 16 bases between. Germline CDR1 and CDR2: MNHEY and SVGAGI. The CDR3 has 16 residues. The CDR3 bases are TGTGCCAGCACAGAATTACGGGACAAGAACACCGGGGAGCTGTTTTTT. This gives the protein CASTELRDKNTGELFF.

The V call is TRBV12-3 or TRBV12-4, the J call TRBJ2-1, with 7 bases lining up with TRBD2. The CDR3 covers 15 residues. V dropped 6 bases and J dropped 4; count of bases not matched to a gene: 9. CDR3 residues: CASRFPGGGYNEQFF. In DNA form, the CDR3 reads TGTGCCAGCAGGTTCCCCGGGGGAGGGTACAATGAGCAGTTCTTC.